The next 7 T cell receptor beta chains were all read from a single sample in a study of blood T cells in healthy people across ages. A second about 6 to 12 cycle PCR used barcoded and J-beta primers. Each CDR3 protein is one row after TCRdb ran MiXCR on the 5' RACE reads. The table includes approximately 2,000,000 distinct CDR3 sequences, approximately 40% detected once. The sequenced sample was blood. These receptors came from a human donor in good health.

This clonotype was found a few times. The chain links TRBV12-3 or TRBV12-4 to TRBJ1-2; perhaps TRBD1 as D (5 bases). This CDR3 spans 13 amino acids. V was trimmed by 3 bases and J by 4 bases, leaving 9 bases between them. CDR3 in amino acids: CASSLKGRYGYTF. CDR3 nucleotides: TGTGCCAGCAGTTTGAAGGGGCGCTATGGCTACACCTTC.

This clonotype appeared a few times. The chain combines TRBV6-6 with TRBJ2-7, with D unclear. V was trimmed by 6 bases and J by 0 bases, leaving 15 bases between them. The CDR3 consists of 15 residues. Germline V gives CDR1 MNHNY, CDR2 SVGAGI (reference sequence). CDR3 DNA sequence: TGTGCCAGCAGCCTCGACGGGCAGACCTCCTACGAGCAGTACTTC. This encodes CASSLDGQTSYEQYF.

The chain uses TRBV5-1 and TRBJ2-3; D tentatively reads TRBD1 or TRBD2 (5 bases each). The CDR3 runs to 14 residues. Germline V gives CDR1 SGHRS, CDR2 YFSETQ. V shed 7 bases and J shed 12 bases, with 24 bases lying between them. CDR3 bases: TGCGCCAGCCGAGTAGAGGGGTCCATAGAGACCCAGTATTTT. Translating it yields CASRVEGSIETQYF.

About this clonotype itself: This CDR3 is missing its conserved last phenylalanine or tryptophan, likely due to a read error. This rearrangement joins TRBV14 to TRBJ2-1; D is undetermined. CDR1 is SGHDN and CDR2 is FVKESK in the germline V gene. This CDR3 region has 12 residues. V lost 4 bases and J 3 bases, leaving 4 bases between the germline ends. CDR3 DNA sequence: TGTGCCAGCAGCCTAGGCTACAATGAGCAGTTCGTC. It specifies CASSLGYNEQFV.

This rearrangement joins TRBV20-1 to TRBJ1-1; weak D call: TRBD1 (6 bases). Germline V lookup: CDR1 DFQATT, CDR2 SNEGSKA (reference sequence). The CDR3 totals 15 residues. Trimming took 0 bases from V and 0 from J, leaving 11 bases between them. CDR3 sequence: CSARDLGQLNTEAFF. In nucleotides, the CDR3 is TGCAGTGCTAGAGATCTTGGACAGTTGAACACTGAAGCTTTCTTT.

This clonotype was recorded once. The chain combines TRBV29-1 with TRBJ2-3, with 9 bases matching TRBD2. Per the germline V gene, CDR1 is SQVTM and CDR2 is ANQGSEA. The trim removed 7 bases at V and 6 bases at J, leaving 11 bases unmatched. The CDR3 is 14 amino acids. The CDR3 is CSAETRTSEDTQYF. DNA of the CDR3: TGCAGCGCCGAGACCAGGACTAGCGAGGATACGCAGTATTTT.

This clonotype appeared a few times. V gene TRBV15 combines with J gene TRBJ2-1; perhaps D is TRBD1 or TRBD2 (5 bases each). Germline CDR1 and CDR2: LNHNV and YYDKDF (reference sequence). The V and J ends lost 3 bases and 10 bases respectively, with 13 bases between them. The CDR3 is 13 amino acids. CDR3 sequence reads: CATSRRGFGEQFF. DNA of the CDR3: TGTGCCACCAGCAGGAGGGGTTTCGGCGAGCAGTTCTTC.